This TCR beta chain was identified in a study of blood T cells in healthy people across ages. A J-beta primer mix and a sample-barcoded 5' primer were used in a second PCR of about 7 to 11 cycles. TCRdb re-called the 5' RACE reads through MiXCR, storing one row per CDR3 protein. The repertoire holds around 820,000 distinct CDR3 sequences, roughly 25% seen once, with 3.7% in the top ten. The V and J ends lost 4 bases and 0 bases respectively, with 17 bases between them. The CDR3 totals 18 residues. Germline loops: CDR1 SGDLS, CDR2 YYNGEE. These data were also filed under a second study, of T cells of mothers and their children. That work states: Donors comprised three healthy Caucasian mothers plus their six children. Slightly higher, non-significant overlap characterized related mother-child pairs relative to unrelated pairs.

The sequenced sample consisted of blood. The clonotype originates from a boy under 18 in good health. The chain joins TRBV9 to TRBJ1-6; no clear D. The CDR3 bases are TGTGCCAGCAGCCCCATCGCCACCGGTAGCTCCTATAATTCACCCCTCCACTTT. It codes for CASSPIATGSSYNSPLHF.